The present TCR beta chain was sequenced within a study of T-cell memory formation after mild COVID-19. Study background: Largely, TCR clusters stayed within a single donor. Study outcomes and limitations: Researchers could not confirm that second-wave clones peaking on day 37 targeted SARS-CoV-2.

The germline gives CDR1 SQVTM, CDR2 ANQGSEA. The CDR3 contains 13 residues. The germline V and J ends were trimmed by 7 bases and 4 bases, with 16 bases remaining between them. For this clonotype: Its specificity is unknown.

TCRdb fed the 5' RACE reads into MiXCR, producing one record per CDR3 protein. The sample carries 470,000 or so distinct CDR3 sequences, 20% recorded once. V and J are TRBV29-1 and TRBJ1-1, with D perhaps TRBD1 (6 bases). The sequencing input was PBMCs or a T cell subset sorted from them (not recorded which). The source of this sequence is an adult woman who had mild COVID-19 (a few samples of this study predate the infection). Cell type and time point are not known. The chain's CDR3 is CSGIKGGGTEAFF. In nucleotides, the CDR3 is TGCAGCGGGATTAAAGGAGGGGGCACTGAAGCTTTCTTT.